This TCR beta chain was identified in a study of tumor-infiltrating lymphocytes in localized non-small cell lung cancer. Study overall: Several tumor histologies, both smoking statuses, and some post-neoadjuvant chemotherapy samples were included.

Study conclusions and caveats: Higher tumor T cell infiltration than in uninvolved lung was supported by TCRbeta sequencing.

Trimming took off 3 bases at V and 8 bases at J, with 8 bases between the two ends. Germline V CDR1 and CDR2: SGHKS, YYEKEE (reference sequence). The CDR3 spans 11 residues. The repertoire was sequenced with immunoSEQ multiplex PCR; TCRdb's copy has only in-frame clones and lacks some. Here the sample spans 15,000 to 20,000 clones, approximately 80% being singletons. Only one count was recorded for this clone. Its specificity is not known. Sequencing was done on a sample of lung tumor tissue. The V call is TRBV5-5, the J call TRBJ1-1, with D unclear. This TCR was recovered from a human donor with non-small cell lung cancer. CDR3 sequence reads: CASSSTLEAFF. In DNA form, the CDR3 reads TGTGCCAGCAGCTCTACATTGGAAGCTTTCTTT. Full variable domain (outside the CDR3, taken from reference TRBV5-5 and TRBJ1-1): DAGVTQSPTHLIKTRGQQVTLRCSPISGHKSVSWYQQVLGQGPQFIFQYYEKEERGRGNFPDRFSARQFPNYSSELNVNALLLGDSALYLCASSSTLEAFFGQGTRLTVV.